Following are 27 T cell receptor beta chains from one sample sequenced in a study of T cell responses to AZD1222 COVID-19 vaccine. The method was immunoSEQ multiplex PCR; TCRdb's version includes in-frame clones alone and lacks a portion of them. The table records over 100,000 clones, more than 75% of them present only once. The sample was peripheral blood, taken 28 days after the second AZD1222 dose. These receptors all come from an adult who received the AZD1222 COVID-19 vaccine.

This clone was detected once. V and J are TRBV7-2 and TRBJ1-5, with D maybe TRBD1 (6 bases). Germline assignment: CDR1 SGHTA and CDR2 FQGNSA. The germline V and J ends were trimmed by 5 bases and 6 bases, with 11 bases remaining between them. The CDR3 loop spans 13 amino acids. In DNA form, the CDR3 reads TGTGCCAGCAGCCCCAGGGGACGTCAGCCCCAGCATTTT. It codes for CASSPRGRQPQHF.

V usage is TRBV6-1 and J usage is TRBJ1-4; possible D gene TRBD1, 5 bases. The germline V and J ends were trimmed by 3 bases and 4 bases, with 18 bases remaining between them. The CDR3 sequence is 17 residues long. CDR1 is MNHNS, CDR2 SASEGT, per germline. The CDR3, as DNA: TGTGCCAGCAGTGAGAGGTTCGAGGCAGGACATAATGAAAAACTGTTTTTT. Translated, it gives CASSERFEAGHNEKLFF.

This chain joins TRBV5-5 and TRBJ2-1, with D hard to call. Trimming took 0 bases from V and 5 from J, leaving 9 bases between them. Germline V lookup: CDR1 SGHKS, CDR2 YYEKEE (reference sequence). The CDR3 length is 14 residues. CDR3 coding DNA: TGTGCCAGCAGCTTGGGTAACAGACACAATGAGCAGTTCTTC. The encoded protein is CASSLGNRHNEQFF. The variable domain in full, with the rest retrieved from reference TRBV5-5 and TRBJ2-1, is DAGVTQSPTHLIKTRGQQVTLRCSPISGHKSVSWYQQVLGQGPQFIFQYYEKEERGRGNFPDRFSARQFPNYSSELNVNALLLGDSALYLCASSLGNRHNEQFFGPGTRLTVL.

The V and J genes are TRBV2 and TRBJ2-1; D not certain. V lost 3 bases to trimming and J lost 6 bases, with 12 bases between them. Germline values: CDR1 SNHLY, CDR2 FYNNEI. The CDR3 extends over 14 amino acids. CDR3 nucleotide sequence: TGTGCCAGCAGTGATATGTCTGTACCCAATGAGCAGTTCTTC. Its protein is CASSDMSVPNEQFF.

The J gene is TRBJ2-5, the V gene TRBV7-9, with 8 bases fitting TRBD2. The CDR3 consists of 14 residues. J lost 5 bases, V lost 2 bases, and 4 bases had no gene match. The germline V gene encodes CDR1 SEHNR and CDR2 FQNEAQ (reference sequence). For the CDR3, the DNA is TGTGCCAGCAGCTTAAATAGCGGGACGGAGACCCAGTACTTC. Protein sequence: CASSLNSGTETQYF.

V is TRBV6-2 or TRBV6-3 and J is TRBJ2-7, with D unresolved. The V end was cut by 5 bases, the J end by 3 bases, with 5 bases between. Germline CDR1 MNHEY, CDR2 SVGEGT. This CDR3 comprises 11 residues. The CDR3 region is CASSQNYEQYF. The CDR3, as DNA: TGTGCCAGCAGTCAAAACTACGAGCAGTACTTC.

The chain combines TRBV27 with TRBJ1-2; tentative D call: TRBD1 (6 bases). The CDR3 spans 14 residues. The germline V and J ends were trimmed by 5 bases and 1 base, with 11 bases remaining between them. Germline CDR1 and CDR2: MNHEY and SMNVEV (reference sequence). The CDR3 reads CASSTQQGNYGYTF. In nucleotides, the CDR3 is TGTGCCAGCAGTACGCAACAGGGTAACTATGGCTACACCTTC.

The V call is TRBV7-3, the J call TRBJ2-2; the D is unclear. The CDR3 loop spans 13 amino acids. From germline, CDR1 is SGHTA and CDR2 FQGTGA. Trimming stripped 3 bases from V and 7 bases from J, with 9 bases between. The CDR3 loop is CASSFLIDGELFF. The CDR3 DNA reads TGTGCCAGCAGCTTCCTGATCGACGGGGAGCTGTTTTTT.

For the CDR3, the DNA is TGCGCCAGCAACACCCTGTGCGGGGGCAAGGCCTACGAGCAGTACTTC. It yields the protein CASNTLCGGKAYEQYF. The V call is TRBV10-1, the J call TRBJ2-7, with D perhaps matching TRBD2 (7 bases). The CDR3 extends over 16 amino acids. Germline loops: CDR1 WNHNN, CDR2 SYGVQD (reference sequence). The V end was cut by 7 bases, the J end by 2 bases, with 21 bases between.

This chain links TRBV27 with TRBJ1-3; the D gene is possibly TRBD1 (6 bases). The CDR3 extends over 17 amino acids. With 4 bases removed from V and 0 bases from J, the gap between germline ends came to 16 bases. The V gene's germline CDR1 is MNHEY and CDR2 SMNVEV (reference sequence). The CDR3 reads CASSSLDSLISGNTIYF. The CDR3 DNA reads as TGTGCCAGCAGTTCGTTGGACAGCCTTATCTCTGGAAACACCATATATTTT.

The V gene is TRBV7-8, the J gene TRBJ1-5; D gene ambiguous. CDR3 length: 12 residues. V lost 3 bases to trimming and J lost 5 bases, with 5 bases between them. Germline-derived CDR1 and CDR2 are SGHVS and FQNEAQ. The CDR3 nucleotides read TGTGCCAGCAGCTTGGGCCATCAGCCCCAGCATTTT. It encodes CASSLGHQPQHF.

The rearrangement joins TRBV29-1 to TRBJ1-1, with D hard to call. CDR3 length: 13 amino acids. Looked up from germline, CDR1 is SQVTM and CDR2 is ANQGSEA. V was shortened by 0 bases and J by 5 bases, with 10 bases between the two germline ends. This CDR3 is CSVEDFRGTEAFF. CDR3 DNA: TGCAGCGTTGAAGATTTCCGGGGAACTGAAGCTTTCTTT.

J is TRBJ2-7 and V is TRBV28, with 9 bases aligning to TRBD1. The CDR3 spans 14 residues. Germline V gene data show CDR1 as MDHEN and CDR2 as SYDVKM. V gave up 5 bases and J gave up 3 bases; unmatched junction bases: 5. CDR3: CASSPYRGLYEQYF. In nucleotides, the CDR3 is TGTGCCAGCAGTCCCTACAGGGGGCTCTACGAGCAGTACTTC. Complete variable domain (other parts from reference TRBV28 and TRBJ2-7): DVKVTQSSRYLVKRTGEKVFLECVQDMDHENMFWYRQDPGLGLRLIYFSYDVKMKEKGDIPEGYSVSREKKERFSLILESASTNQTSMYLCASSPYRGLYEQYFGPGTRLTVT.

The chain joins TRBV19 to TRBJ2-7; the D gene is possibly TRBD1 (5 bases). The V gene's germline CDR1 is LNHDA and CDR2 SQIVND (reference sequence). The CDR3 covers 17 residues. The V end was cut by 4 bases, the J end by 0 bases, with 19 bases between. CDR3 DNA sequence: TGTGCCAGTAGTACCCAAGGTAGACAGCACGGCTCCTACGAGCAGTACTTC. It specifies CASSTQGRQHGSYEQYF.

The chain combines TRBV10-3 with TRBJ2-7; D is unresolved. Trimming left V 2 bases short and J 5 bases short, with 4 bases between. This CDR3 has 11 amino acids. Germline loops: CDR1 ENHRY, CDR2 SYGVKD. The CDR3 region is CAISEGDEQYF. For the CDR3, the DNA is TGTGCCATCAGTGAGGGAGACGAGCAGTACTTC.

The V and J genes are TRBV19 and TRBJ1-5; the D is unclear. V dropped 8 bases and J dropped 1 base, with 18 bases sitting between them. Germline values: CDR1 LNHDA, CDR2 SQIVND (reference sequence). The length of the CDR3 is 16 residues. In DNA form, the CDR3 reads TGTGCCAGTCACCCCAGGTCACAAGGAAGCAATCAGCCCCAGCATTTT. Translation: CASHPRSQGSNQPQHF.

The CDR3: CASSQPDRGLGGYTF. CDR3 coding DNA: TGCGCCAGCAGCCAACCCGACAGGGGGCTAGGGGGCTACACCTTC. The chain combines TRBV4-1 with TRBJ1-2; 10 bases are shared with TRBD1. Trimming cost V 2 bases and J 8 bases; bases outside gene matches: 8. CDR1 and CDR2 (germline): MGHRA, YSYEKL. The length of the CDR3 is 15 residues.

V gene TRBV4-2 combines with J gene TRBJ2-3; no definite D call. V was clipped by 0 bases and J by 5 bases, with 6 bases between them. The germline V gene encodes CDR1 LGHNA and CDR2 YNFKEQ. CDR3 size: 13 residues. DNA of the CDR3: TGTGCCAGCAGCCAAGAGTGGGGAGATACGCAGTATTTT. Encoded protein: CASSQEWGDTQYF.

The CDR3 is CASSKSGRSSYEQYF. For the CDR3, the DNA is TGTGCCAGCAGTAAAAGCGGGAGAAGCTCCTACGAGCAGTACTTC. The rearrangement joins TRBV21-1 to TRBJ2-7; the D call in the table, TRBD2, was not verified against the DNA. TRBV21-1 corresponds to a pseudogene. This CDR3 spans 15 amino acids.

This rearrangement joins TRBV6-2 or TRBV6-3 to TRBJ1-1; D unclear. V gave up 6 bases and J gave up 7 bases, with 9 bases separating them. CDR3 length: 11 residues. Germline lookup yields CDR1 MNHEY and CDR2 SVGEGT. The CDR3 is CASSAASEAFF. In DNA form, the CDR3 reads TGTGCCAGCAGCGCCGCAAGTGAAGCTTTCTTT.

The chain uses TRBV5-5 and TRBJ2-1, with D perhaps matching TRBD2 (5 bases). Deletions cut 2 bases from V and 6 bases from J, with 12 bases between. CDR3 size: 14 residues. Per the germline V gene, CDR1 is SGHKS and CDR2 is YYEKEE (reference sequence). CDR3 sequence (DNA): TGTGCCAGCAGCTTCGGCATTCGGGGCAATGAGCAGTTCTTC. Translating gives CASSFGIRGNEQFF.

The chain is built from TRBV2 and TRBJ1-6, with 10 bases matching TRBD1. Germline lookup yields CDR1 SNHLY and CDR2 FYNNEI. The CDR3 contains 14 residues. J lost 7 bases, V lost 6 bases, and 3 bases had no gene match. The DNA for the CDR3 is TGTGCCAGCAGGCTGGGACAGGGGAATTCACCCCTCCACTTT. Translation gives CASRLGQGNSPLHF.

V is TRBV18 and J is TRBJ2-5; the D is unclear. V was cut by 3 bases and J by 5 bases, with 7 bases left in between. The CDR3 is 12 residues long. Germline V CDR1 and CDR2: KGHSH, LQKENI. DNA of the CDR3: TGTGCCAGCTCACCCTCTGAGGAGACCCAGTACTTC. Amino acid sequence: CASSPSEETQYF.

The rearrangement links TRBV6-4 to TRBJ2-2, with D possibly matching TRBD2 (5 bases). V gave up 0 bases and J gave up 6 bases, with 8 bases separating them. The CDR3 is 14 amino acids. Germline lookup yields CDR1 MRHNA and CDR2 SNTAGT. CDR3 sequence: CASSDSGLAGELFF. CDR3 nucleotide sequence: TGTGCCAGCAGTGACTCCGGACTGGCCGGGGAGCTGTTTTTT.

This sequence joins TRBV5-4 and TRBJ1-6, with 9 nucleotides matching TRBD1. CDR1 is SGHNT and CDR2 is YYREEE in the germline V gene (reference sequence). This CDR3 is built from 15 residues. V lost 4 bases, J lost 6 bases, and 5 bases stayed unmatched. The CDR3 loop reads CASSRDRARNSPLHF. CDR3 coding DNA: TGTGCCAGCAGCCGGGACAGGGCTCGTAATTCACCCCTCCACTTT.

The chain uses TRBV10-3 and TRBJ2-7; 8 bases are a match to TRBD1. The CDR3 length is 14 residues. Germline trimming cut 6 bases from V and 1 base from J; bases unmatched to any gene: 5. Germline CDR1 is ENHRY and CDR2 is SYGVKD. The CDR3 region is CAIRMDRVSYEQYF. Written as DNA, the CDR3 is TGTGCCATCAGGATGGACAGGGTGTCCTACGAGCAGTACTTC.

The chain combines TRBV27 with TRBJ2-7, with 9 bases lining up with TRBD1. Germline CDR1 and CDR2: MNHEY and SMNVEV (reference sequence). V shed 4 bases, J shed 4 bases, and the junction held 8 bases outside the gene matches. CDR3 length: 15 amino acids. CDR3 bases: TGTGCCAGCAGTTCCACCGGGACAGGGATTTACGAGCAGTACTTC. It translates to CASSSTGTGIYEQYF.